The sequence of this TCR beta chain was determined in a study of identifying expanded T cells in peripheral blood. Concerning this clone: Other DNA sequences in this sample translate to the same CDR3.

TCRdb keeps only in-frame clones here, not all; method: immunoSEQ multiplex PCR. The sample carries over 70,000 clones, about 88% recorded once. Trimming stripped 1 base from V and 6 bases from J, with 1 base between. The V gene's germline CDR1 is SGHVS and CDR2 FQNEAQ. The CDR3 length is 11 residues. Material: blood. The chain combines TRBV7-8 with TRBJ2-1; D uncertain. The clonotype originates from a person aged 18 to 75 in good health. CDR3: CASSLGNEQFF. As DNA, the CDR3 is TGTGCCAGCAGCTTAGGCAATGAGCAGTTCTTC.